This T cell receptor beta chain stems from a study of blood T cell repertoires in COVID-19 (dated by TCRdb to the early 2020s). As for the study more broadly: Collaborator samples came from the United States, Italy and Spain and covered acute and convalescent phases of COVID-19. The samples were drawn from two sources: the first 160 participants of the ongoing ImmuneRACE study, and about 1,300 subjects contributed by 6 global collaborators. Nearly every sample came with metadata listing a de-identified subject ID, COVID-19 status, age in years and sex. The dataset comprised deeply sampled blood TCRbeta repertoires from subjects exposed to, actively infected with, or recovered from COVID-19. Where available, HLA class I and class II types were taken from metadata supplied by the sample provider and were not determined by assay-based typing. A freely available public database, intended as a resource for researchers studying the immune response to SARS-CoV-2, is where the repertoires were released. The material from the prospective study consisted of cDNA or gDNA derived from T cells, B-cell-depleted T cells, or PBMCs.

Broad study findings and their caveats: How much clinical and demographic metadata was included differed by source and by participant, and the metadata was provided uncurated.

The immunoSEQ Assay, a bias-controlled multiplex PCR, was used to amplify TCRbeta CDR3 regions from genomic DNA. The paper's data handling went like this. Nucleated cell counts per sample were estimated from amplification of reference gene primers within the assay. Sequence reads were collapsed and filtered to measure the absolute abundance of every unique TCRbeta CDR3 rearrangement. For each sample, productive Simpson clonality was calculated by taking the square root of Simpson's diversity index across productive rearrangements. In its TCRdb copy, this immuneACCESS table keeps in-frame sequences only and misses some clones. Where compared with another copy, unresolved V genes explain less than half of these, and the others have no known cause. The DNA was the basis for D and trimming; V, J and clone size are from that table. A total of about 320,000 clones appear in this sample, over 90% of them only once. The biggest ten clones account for almost 4% of the sample.

A remark on this clone: No cognate antigen has been identified for it. Within one base of it there is no much larger clone, and no base qualities were kept.

Participants in the prospective study were aged roughly 18 to 90 years, lived in 24 United States geographic areas, and enrolled through a virtual design. To assign participants to cohorts, the prospective study relied on clinical history that participants themselves reported in a screening survey and a study questionnaire. Exposed participants were defined as having been in contact with someone with a PCR-confirmed or clinician-diagnosed COVID-19 case within 2 weeks of study entry. In the prospective study, whole blood, serum and a nasopharyngeal or oropharyngeal swab were collected from each participant by mobile phlebotomists. Participants in the prospective study had the option to provide additional blood draws and questionnaires over a roughly 2-month period. Before DNA extraction, blood samples from the prospective study were shipped at room temperature or frozen. V is shortened by 3 bases, J by 0 bases, and the region joining them spans 8 bases. From a lookup of the germline V gene, CDR1 and CDR2 are MNHEY and SVGAGI. The CDR3 runs 14 amino acids, cysteine and phenylalanine included. The CDR3 DNA has 42 bases and is translated from base 1.

Sequenced sample: PBMCs or T cells enriched from blood (not recorded which). This clonotype was obtained from a woman in her 30s who had been exposed to COVID-19. Recombination connected TRBV6-5 to TRBJ1-2; TRBD1 is possibly the D segment (6 matching bases). The DNA sequence reads TGTGCCAGCAGTTATAACAGGGCTAACTATGGCTACACCTTC. This sequence encodes CASSYNRANYGYTF.